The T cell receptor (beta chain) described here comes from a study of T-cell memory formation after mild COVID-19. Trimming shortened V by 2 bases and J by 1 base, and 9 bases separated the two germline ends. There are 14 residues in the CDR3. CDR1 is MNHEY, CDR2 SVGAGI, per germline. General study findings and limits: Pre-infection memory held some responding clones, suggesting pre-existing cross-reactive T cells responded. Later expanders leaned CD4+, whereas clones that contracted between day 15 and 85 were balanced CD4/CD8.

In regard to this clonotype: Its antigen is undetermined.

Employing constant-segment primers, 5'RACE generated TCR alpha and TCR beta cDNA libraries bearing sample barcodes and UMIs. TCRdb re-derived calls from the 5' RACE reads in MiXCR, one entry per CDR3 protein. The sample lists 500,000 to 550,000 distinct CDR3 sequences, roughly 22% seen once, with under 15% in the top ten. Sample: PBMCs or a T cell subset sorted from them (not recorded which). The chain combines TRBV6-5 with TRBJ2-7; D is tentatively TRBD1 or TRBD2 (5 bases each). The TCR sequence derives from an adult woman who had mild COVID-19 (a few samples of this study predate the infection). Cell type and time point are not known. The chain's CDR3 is CASSYPGRSYEQYF. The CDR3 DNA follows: TGTGCCAGCAGTTACCCGGGGCGGTCCTACGAGCAGTACTTC.